A selection of T cell receptor beta chains follows, all from one sample in a study of T-cell reconstitution after alpha-beta-depleted transplantation in children. MiXCR, run by TCRdb on the PCR reads, gives a single entry per CDR3 protein. The table records about 540,000 distinct CDR3 sequences, 15% to 20% of them present only once. This specimen was PBMCs from the stem cell graft donor, taken from the stem cell graft. The receptors shown here come from a human donor who donated a stem cell graft to a child with acute lymphoblastic leukemia. Both conserved end residues are part of each CDR3. Each record gives: CDR3 DNA, CDR3 protein, CDR3 length, D gene, J gene, clone size, V gene. D genes are given only for firm matches. Size is stated for part of the rows, as once, few or many counts, or as a class when the clone is expanded.

DNA: TGTGCCAGCAGCTTAGAGGTCAGTCGTCCGAACACCGGGGAGCTGTTTTTT
CDR3: CASSLEVSRPNTGELFF
length: 17
D: .
J: TRBJ2-2
size: few
V: TRBV13

DNA: TGCGCCAGCAGCTGGTACAGGGGGCCGAACACTGAAGCTTTCTTT
CDR3: CASSWYRGPNTEAFF
length: 15
D: TRBD1
J: TRBJ1-1
size: few
V: TRBV5-1

DNA: TGCGCCAGCAGCCCGCGGACGCTTCGTGGGTCCGGGGAGCTGTTTTTT
CDR3: CASSPRTLRGSGELFF
length: 16
D: .
J: TRBJ2-2
size: few
V: TRBV5-1

DNA: TGCAGCGTTCAGAGCGGCGACTCCTACGAGCAGTACTTC
CDR3: CSVQSGDSYEQYF
length: 13
D: .
J: TRBJ2-7
size: few
V: TRBV29-1

DNA: TGCAGCGTTGGGGGCAGGGGATTTGGGGAGGGCTACACCTTC
CDR3: CSVGGRGFGEGYTF
length: 14
D: .
J: TRBJ1-2
size: .
V: TRBV29-1

DNA: TGTGCCAGCAGTTCCGGACAGGGCTACAACGAGCAGTACTTC
CDR3: CASSSGQGYNEQYF
length: 14
D: TRBD1
J: TRBJ2-7
size: .
V: TRBV5-4

DNA: TGTGCCAGCAGGACCCGGGTCCCAAGTGAAGAGACCCAGTACTTC
CDR3: CASRTRVPSEETQYF
length: 15
D: .
J: TRBJ2-5
size: .
V: TRBV12-3/TRBV12-4

DNA: TGTGCCAGCAGCTCGGGACTAGGGATAGATACGCAGTATTTT
CDR3: CASSSGLGIDTQYF
length: 14
D: TRBD2
J: TRBJ2-3
size: few
V: TRBV7-3

DNA: TGTGCCATCAGTGGTCAAGCGGGAACCCAAAGGAATGAGCAGTTCTTC
CDR3: CAISGQAGTQRNEQFF
length: 16
D: TRBD2
J: TRBJ2-1
size: .
V: TRBV10-3

DNA: TGTGCCAGCTCACTTCTGGGGAGACTAGAGGGCCCCGAGCAGTACTTC
CDR3: CASSLLGRLEGPEQYF
length: 16
D: .
J: TRBJ2-7
size: .
V: TRBV18

DNA: TGCGCCAGCAGCCAAGATCGAAGGACTAGTGCGAGCTCCTACAATGAGCAGTTCTTC
CDR3: CASSQDRRTSASSYNEQFF
length: 19
D: TRBD2
J: TRBJ2-1
size: .
V: TRBV4-1

DNA: TGTGCCAGCACCTCTACCCTAGACACGTACACCGGGGAGCTGTTTTTT
CDR3: CASTSTLDTYTGELFF
length: 16
D: .
J: TRBJ2-2
size: few
V: TRBV7-9

DNA: TGTGCCAGCAGCTTTCTCTCTCGCGGGACCCCCGCGGAGCAGTACTTC
CDR3: CASSFLSRGTPAEQYF
length: 16
D: .
J: TRBJ2-7
size: .
V: TRBV7-9

DNA: TGTGCCAGCAGCTTAGATTTGGGGCGGCAACCCACAGATACGCAGTATTTT
CDR3: CASSLDLGRQPTDTQYF
length: 17
D: .
J: TRBJ2-3
size: .
V: TRBV7-8

DNA: TGCAGCGTTGAAAGGCTAGCGGGAGGAGACAATGAGCAGTTCTTC
CDR3: CSVERLAGGDNEQFF
length: 15
D: TRBD2
J: TRBJ2-1
size: few
V: TRBV29-1

DNA: TGTGCCAGCAGCCCACGAGGAGTCCCCTTTAACACCGGGGAGCTGTTTTTT
CDR3: CASSPRGVPFNTGELFF
length: 17
D: .
J: TRBJ2-2
size: .
V: TRBV3-1

DNA: TGTGCCAGCAGTCCTTCTAGCGGGACCACAGATACGCAGTATTTT
CDR3: CASSPSSGTTDTQYF
length: 15
D: TRBD2
J: TRBJ2-3
size: .
V: TRBV11-2

DNA: TGTGCCAGCAGTCCGAAGGGGGAAAAACTGTTTTTT
CDR3: CASSPKGEKLFF
length: 12
D: .
J: TRBJ1-4
size: .
V: TRBV12-3/TRBV12-4

DNA: TGTGCCACCAGGGGGACCGGGGCCACCCAGTACTTC
CDR3: CATRGTGATQYF
length: 12
D: .
J: TRBJ2-5
size: .
V: TRBV24-1

DNA: TGTGCCAGCACCTCCACAGTGTTTTCTTATGGCTACACCTTC
CDR3: CASTSTVFSYGYTF
length: 14
D: .
J: TRBJ1-2
size: few
V: TRBV6-1

DNA: TGCAGCGTTTGGACAGAATTCTACGAGCAGTACTTC
CDR3: CSVWTEFYEQYF
length: 12
D: .
J: TRBJ2-7
size: .
V: TRBV29-1

DNA: TGCAGTGCTAGGTTCCTCCGAGCGGCCTCCTACGAGCAGTACTTC
CDR3: CSARFLRAASYEQYF
length: 15
D: .
J: TRBJ2-7
size: .
V: TRBV20-1

DNA: TGCGCCAGCAGCTTGGGCCCGGACAGCGGGGAGGGCTACACCTTC
CDR3: CASSLGPDSGEGYTF
length: 15
D: .
J: TRBJ1-2
size: .
V: TRBV5-1

DNA: TGTGCCAGCAGCTTGCTACAGTACGAGCAGTACTTC
CDR3: CASSLLQYEQYF
length: 12
D: .
J: TRBJ2-7
size: few
V: TRBV5-6

DNA: TGTGCCAGCAGCGTAGTGTCAGGAGGAGGTAACACTGAAGCTTTCTTT
CDR3: CASSVVSGGGNTEAFF
length: 16
D: .
J: TRBJ1-1
size: few
V: TRBV9

DNA: TGCGCCAGCAGCTTGGCTCCCGTGGAGGAGCAGTACTTC
CDR3: CASSLAPVEEQYF
length: 13
D: .
J: TRBJ2-7
size: few
V: TRBV5-1

DNA: TGTGCCAGCAGCCCGGGCGCCACAGCCCATGAGCAGTTCTTC
CDR3: CASSPGATAHEQFF
length: 14
D: .
J: TRBJ2-1
size: many
V: TRBV12-3/TRBV12-4

DNA: TGTGCCAGCTCACCACCCGGCAGCACAGATACGCAGTATTTT
CDR3: CASSPPGSTDTQYF
length: 14
D: .
J: TRBJ2-3
size: few
V: TRBV18

DNA: TGCAGTGCTAGAGATCCTAGGACAGGGACGAGGTTTAATCAGCCCCAGCATTTT
CDR3: CSARDPRTGTRFNQPQHF
length: 18
D: TRBD1
J: TRBJ1-5
size: .
V: TRBV20-1

DNA: TGTGCCAGCTCACCTTTTGGACAGGTGGCCTATGGCTACACCTTC
CDR3: CASSPFGQVAYGYTF
length: 15
D: TRBD1
J: TRBJ1-2
size: .
V: TRBV18

DNA: TGTGCCAGCAGCTTGGAGCGGGGCCGCACAGATACGCAGTATTTT
CDR3: CASSLERGRTDTQYF
length: 15
D: TRBD2
J: TRBJ2-3
size: many
V: TRBV5-4

DNA: TGCGCCAGCACCCTAGGACTAGCGGTGAACACCGGGGAGCTGTTTTTT
CDR3: CASTLGLAVNTGELFF
length: 16
D: TRBD2
J: TRBJ2-2
size: .
V: TRBV10-2

DNA: TGCGCCAGCCGACACAGCGGGAGAACCGATGAGCAGTTCTTC
CDR3: CASRHSGRTDEQFF
length: 14
D: TRBD2
J: TRBJ2-1
size: .
V: TRBV5-1

DNA: TGTGCCAGCAGCTTAGATTGGGGGTTTACTGAAGCTTTCTTT
CDR3: CASSLDWGFTEAFF
length: 14
D: .
J: TRBJ1-1
size: .
V: TRBV11-2

DNA: TGTGCCAGCAGGACTACAGGGGGTGCTGATGGCTACACCTTC
CDR3: CASRTTGGADGYTF
length: 14
D: TRBD1
J: TRBJ1-2
size: .
V: TRBV5-6

DNA: TGTGCCAGCACCGATACAGGGGGCGAAGAGACCCAGTACTTC
CDR3: CASTDTGGEETQYF
length: 14
D: TRBD1
J: TRBJ2-5
size: few
V: TRBV5-6

DNA: TGTGCCAGCAGCCGGGGGGGCGGGAGAGTGTTCGAGCGGTACTTC
CDR3: CASSRGGGRVFERYF
length: 15
D: .
J: TRBJ2-7
size: .
V: TRBV4-2

DNA: TGTGCCAGCAGCGTCCGGAGCTCTGGGGCCAACGTCCTGACTTTC
CDR3: CASSVRSSGANVLTF
length: 15
D: .
J: TRBJ2-6
size: few
V: TRBV9

DNA: TGTGCCAGCAGCTTAACCTTACTAGCCGGTCGGAATGAGCAGTTCTTC
CDR3: CASSLTLLAGRNEQFF
length: 16
D: .
J: TRBJ2-1
size: .
V: TRBV7-3

DNA: TGTGCCAGCAGCGCCGTCGGACAGGGCGATGGCTACACCTTC
CDR3: CASSAVGQGDGYTF
length: 14
D: TRBD1
J: TRBJ1-2
size: .
V: TRBV13

DNA: TGCAGCGGGAGAATACCCTTAAGCGGGAGGAGGGCAGATACGCAGTATTTT
CDR3: CSGRIPLSGRRADTQYF
length: 17
D: TRBD2
J: TRBJ2-3
size: .
V: TRBV20-1

DNA: TGTGCCAGTATACTGAAATCTGGGGCCAACGTCCTGACTTTC
CDR3: CASILKSGANVLTF
length: 14
D: .
J: TRBJ2-6
size: .
V: TRBV6-4

DNA: TGCGCCAGCAGCTTCAAACAGGGGTTTTACTATGGCTACACCTTC
CDR3: CASSFKQGFYYGYTF
length: 15
D: TRBD1
J: TRBJ1-2
size: few
V: TRBV5-1

DNA: TGTGCCAGCAGTGATTTTCTTAGCGTTCAGAGCCCAGATACGCAGTATTTT
CDR3: CASSDFLSVQSPDTQYF
length: 17
D: .
J: TRBJ2-3
size: few
V: TRBV2

DNA: TGTGCCTGGAGCAATTTGGCTGAAGCTTTCTTT
CDR3: CAWSNLAEAFF
length: 11
D: .
J: TRBJ1-1
size: few
V: TRBV30

DNA: TGTGCCAGCAGTGAAAGAGGGCAGAACACCGGGGAGCTGTTTTTT
CDR3: CASSERGQNTGELFF
length: 15
D: .
J: TRBJ2-2
size: .
V: TRBV6-1

DNA: TGCAGTGCAGGGGACCATAAAAGCATCAATGAGCAGTTCTTC
CDR3: CSAGDHKSINEQFF
length: 14
D: .
J: TRBJ2-1
size: few
V: TRBV20-1

DNA: TGCAGCGTTGAGCCACGCGAGAGCTCCTACAATGAGCAGTTCTTC
CDR3: CSVEPRESSYNEQFF
length: 15
D: .
J: TRBJ2-1
size: .
V: TRBV29-1

DNA: TGTGCCAGCAGTTCCCGTACGCGGGAGGATGACATTCAGTACTTC
CDR3: CASSSRTREDDIQYF
length: 15
D: TRBD2
J: TRBJ2-4
size: few
V: TRBV12-3/TRBV12-4

DNA: TGTGCCAGCAGTGCCCCGGGGAGGAGCTACGAGCAGTACTTC
CDR3: CASSAPGRSYEQYF
length: 14
D: .
J: TRBJ2-7
size: few
V: TRBV13

DNA: TGTGCCAGCAGCCATCGGACTAGCGGGAGTCCGAGAGGCGGGGAGCTGTTTTTT
CDR3: CASSHRTSGSPRGGELFF
length: 18
D: TRBD2
J: TRBJ2-2
size: .
V: TRBV4-2

DNA: TGTGCCACCCGTAGGGGGACGGGCGGGGAGCTGTTTTTT
CDR3: CATRRGTGGELFF
length: 13
D: .
J: TRBJ2-2
size: few
V: TRBV24-1

DNA: TGCGCCAGCAGCCTTAATTCCTTAACAGGCGAGCAGTACTTC
CDR3: CASSLNSLTGEQYF
length: 14
D: .
J: TRBJ2-7
size: .
V: TRBV5-1

DNA: TGTGCCAGCAGCCTACGACAGGGTGGAAACACCATATATTTT
CDR3: CASSLRQGGNTIYF
length: 14
D: TRBD1
J: TRBJ1-3
size: .
V: TRBV9